This T cell receptor beta chain was identified during a study of T cell repertoires in cytomegalovirus infection. Study context: Signatures in public TCR beta sequences pointed to both CMV infection and matching HLA type. Findings and limits, study-wide: Pooled public TCR beta family frequency picked out CMV carriers with the relevant HLA. Dominant in the ex vivo response were TCR beta clonotypes restricted by HLA-C and specific for CMV.

CDR1 and CDR2 (germline): SGHVS, FNYEAQ. Between the trimmed V and J ends, which lost 5 bases and 1 base, there was a span of 18 bases. The CDR3 covers 16 residues. This clonotype was picked up many times. Its antigen is unknown. TCRdb re-derived calls from the reads in MiXCR, one entry per CDR3 protein. The data hold more than 75,000 distinct CDR3 sequences, with 25% to 30% observed a single time. The rearrangement uses TRBV7-6 and TRBJ2-7, with D possibly called TRBD1 or TRBD2 (6 bases each). This TCR derives from a human donor in good health (CMV status not recorded). Some clones in this sample may be carry-over from other donors' samples. This specimen consisted of CD8+ T cells from cultured PBMCs, obtained from culture after CMV antigen stimulation. CDR3 DNA sequence: TGTGCCAGCAGCACTCCTAAGGGGGGCGTATCCTACGAGCAGTACTTC. Residues: CASSTPKGGVSYEQYF.